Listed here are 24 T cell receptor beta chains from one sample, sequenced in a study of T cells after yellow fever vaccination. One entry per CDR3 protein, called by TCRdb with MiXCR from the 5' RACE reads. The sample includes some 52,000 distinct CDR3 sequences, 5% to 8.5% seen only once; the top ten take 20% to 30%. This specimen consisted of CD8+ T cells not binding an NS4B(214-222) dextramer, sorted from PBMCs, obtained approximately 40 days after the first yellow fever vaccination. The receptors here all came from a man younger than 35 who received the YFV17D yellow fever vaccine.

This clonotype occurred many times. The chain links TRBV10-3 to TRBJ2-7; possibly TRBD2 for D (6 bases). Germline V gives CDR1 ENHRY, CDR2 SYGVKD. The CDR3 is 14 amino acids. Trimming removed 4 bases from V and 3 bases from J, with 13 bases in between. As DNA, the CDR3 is TGTGCCATCAGTGGGGGGGTGGGGAACTACGAGCAGTACTTC. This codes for CAISGGVGNYEQYF.

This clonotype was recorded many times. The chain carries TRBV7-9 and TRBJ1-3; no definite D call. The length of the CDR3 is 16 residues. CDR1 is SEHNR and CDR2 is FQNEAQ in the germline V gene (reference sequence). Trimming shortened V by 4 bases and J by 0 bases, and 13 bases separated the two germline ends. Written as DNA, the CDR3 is TGTGCCAGCAGCTCCGCGGAAATGAGCTCTGGAAACACCATATATTTT. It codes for CASSSAEMSSGNTIYF.

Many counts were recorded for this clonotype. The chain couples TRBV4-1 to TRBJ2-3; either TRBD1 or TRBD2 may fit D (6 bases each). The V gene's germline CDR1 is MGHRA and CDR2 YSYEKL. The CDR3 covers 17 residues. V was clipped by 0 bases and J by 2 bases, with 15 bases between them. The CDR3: CASSQDVGGRPTDTQYF. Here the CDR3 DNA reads TGCGCCAGCAGCCAAGATGTGGGGGGCAGACCCACAGATACGCAGTATTTT.

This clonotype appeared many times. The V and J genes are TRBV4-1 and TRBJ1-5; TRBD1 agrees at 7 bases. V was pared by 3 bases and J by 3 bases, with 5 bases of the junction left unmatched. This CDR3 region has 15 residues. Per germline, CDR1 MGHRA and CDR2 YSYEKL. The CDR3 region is CASSHDDRDNQPQHF. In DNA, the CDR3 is TGCGCCAGCAGCCATGATGACAGGGACAATCAGCCCCAGCATTTT.

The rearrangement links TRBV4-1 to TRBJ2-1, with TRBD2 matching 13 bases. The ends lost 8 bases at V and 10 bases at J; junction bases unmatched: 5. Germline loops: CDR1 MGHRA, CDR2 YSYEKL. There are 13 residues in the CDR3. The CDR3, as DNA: TGCGCCAGCGTCGGGACTAGCGGGACAGAGCAGTTCTTC. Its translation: CASVGTSGTEQFF.

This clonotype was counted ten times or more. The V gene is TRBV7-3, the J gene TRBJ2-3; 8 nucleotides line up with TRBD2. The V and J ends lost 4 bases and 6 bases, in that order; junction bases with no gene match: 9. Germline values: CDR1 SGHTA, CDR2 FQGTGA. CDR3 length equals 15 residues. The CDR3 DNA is TGTGCCAGCAGCTCGACGACTAGCGTGTTTGATACGCAGTATTTT. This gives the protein CASSSTTSVFDTQYF.

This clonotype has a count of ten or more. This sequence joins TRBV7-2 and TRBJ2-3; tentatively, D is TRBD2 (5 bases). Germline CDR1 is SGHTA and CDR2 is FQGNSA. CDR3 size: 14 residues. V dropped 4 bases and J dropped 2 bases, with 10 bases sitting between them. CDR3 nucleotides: TGTGCCAGCAGCTCCGGACTCTCCACAGATACGCAGTATTTT. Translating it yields CASSSGLSTDTQYF.

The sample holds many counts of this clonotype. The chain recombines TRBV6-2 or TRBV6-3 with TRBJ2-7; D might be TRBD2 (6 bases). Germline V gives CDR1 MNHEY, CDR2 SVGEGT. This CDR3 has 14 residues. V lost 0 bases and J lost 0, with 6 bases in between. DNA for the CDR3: TGTGCCAGCAGTTACTCGACTAGCTCCTACGAGCAGTACGTC. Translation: CASSYSTSSYEQYV.

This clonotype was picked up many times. CDR3 bases: TGCAGCGTTGAAGAGTCCCAGGTGCCCTACGAGCAGTACTTC. This translates into CSVEESQVPYEQYF. The chain links TRBV29-1 to TRBJ2-7, with D hard to call. V lost 0 bases, J lost 2 bases, and 11 bases lay in between. Germline CDR1 and CDR2: SQVTM and ANQGSEA. The length of the CDR3 is 14 residues.

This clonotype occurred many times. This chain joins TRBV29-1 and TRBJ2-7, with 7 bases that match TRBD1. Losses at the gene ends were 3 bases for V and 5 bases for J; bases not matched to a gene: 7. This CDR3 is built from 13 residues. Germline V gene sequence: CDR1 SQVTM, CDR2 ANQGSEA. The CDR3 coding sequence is TGCAGCGTTGACCACAGGGGATTGGACGAGCAGTACGTC. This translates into CSVDHRGLDEQYV.

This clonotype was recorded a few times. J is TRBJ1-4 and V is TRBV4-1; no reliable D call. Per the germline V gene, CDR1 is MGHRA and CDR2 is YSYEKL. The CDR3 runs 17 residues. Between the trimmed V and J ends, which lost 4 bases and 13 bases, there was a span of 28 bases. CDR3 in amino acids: CASSPRRIVGFGERLFF. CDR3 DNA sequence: TGCGCCAGCAGCCCCCGAAGGATTGTGGGTTTCGGTGAGAGACTGTTTTTT.

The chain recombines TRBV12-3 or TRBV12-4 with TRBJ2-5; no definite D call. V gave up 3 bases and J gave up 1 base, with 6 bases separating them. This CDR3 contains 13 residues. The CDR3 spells CASSFSIQETQYF. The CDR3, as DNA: TGTGCCAGCAGTTTTAGCATCCAAGAGACCCAGTACTTC.

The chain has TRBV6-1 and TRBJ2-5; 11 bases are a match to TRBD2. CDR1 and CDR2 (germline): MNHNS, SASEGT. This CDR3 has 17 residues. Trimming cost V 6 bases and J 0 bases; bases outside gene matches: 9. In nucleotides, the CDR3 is TGTGCCAGCAGCCCACTAGCGGGGGCCCGGTACCAAGAGACCCAGTACTTC. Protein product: CASSPLAGARYQETQYF.

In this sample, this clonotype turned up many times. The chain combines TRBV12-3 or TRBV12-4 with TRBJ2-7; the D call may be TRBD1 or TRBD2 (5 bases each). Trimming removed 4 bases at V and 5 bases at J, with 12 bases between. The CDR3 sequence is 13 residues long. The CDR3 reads CASSWLVGHEQYF. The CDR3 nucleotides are TGTGCCAGCAGTTGGTTGGTGGGACACGAGCAGTACTTC.

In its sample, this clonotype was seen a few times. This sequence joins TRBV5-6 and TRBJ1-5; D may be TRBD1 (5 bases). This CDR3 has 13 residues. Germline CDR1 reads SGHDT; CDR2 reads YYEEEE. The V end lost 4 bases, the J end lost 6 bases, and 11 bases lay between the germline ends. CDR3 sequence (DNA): TGTGCCAGCAGCCGCGAAAGGGGTCAGCCCCAGCATTTT. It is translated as CASSRERGQPQHF.

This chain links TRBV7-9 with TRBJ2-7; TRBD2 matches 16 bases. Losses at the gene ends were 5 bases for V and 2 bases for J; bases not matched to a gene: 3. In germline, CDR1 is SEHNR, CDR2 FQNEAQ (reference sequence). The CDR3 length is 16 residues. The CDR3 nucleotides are TGTGCCAGCAGCACCGGGACTAGCGGGGGGGCCTACGAGCAGTACTTC. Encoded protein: CASSTGTSGGAYEQYF.

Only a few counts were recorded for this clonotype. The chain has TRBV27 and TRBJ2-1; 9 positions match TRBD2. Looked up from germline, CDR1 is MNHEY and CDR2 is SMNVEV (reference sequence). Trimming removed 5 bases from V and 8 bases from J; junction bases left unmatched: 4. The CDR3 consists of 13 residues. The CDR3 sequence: CASSAGGPDEQFF. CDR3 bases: TGTGCCAGCAGTGCGGGGGGGCCCGATGAGCAGTTCTTC.

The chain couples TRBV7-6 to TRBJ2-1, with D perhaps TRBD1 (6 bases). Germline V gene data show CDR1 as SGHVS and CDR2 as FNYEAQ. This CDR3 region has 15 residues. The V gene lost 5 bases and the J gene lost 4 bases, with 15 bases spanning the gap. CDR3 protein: CASSEIEQGYNEQFF. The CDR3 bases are TGTGCCAGCAGCGAGATCGAACAGGGTTACAATGAGCAGTTCTTC.

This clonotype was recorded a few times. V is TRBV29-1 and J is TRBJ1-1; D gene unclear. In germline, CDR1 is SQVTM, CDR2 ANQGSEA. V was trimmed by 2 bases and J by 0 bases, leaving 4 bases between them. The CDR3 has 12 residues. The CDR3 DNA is TGCAGCGTTGAACCCCTGAACACTGAAGCTTTCTTT. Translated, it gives CSVEPLNTEAFF.

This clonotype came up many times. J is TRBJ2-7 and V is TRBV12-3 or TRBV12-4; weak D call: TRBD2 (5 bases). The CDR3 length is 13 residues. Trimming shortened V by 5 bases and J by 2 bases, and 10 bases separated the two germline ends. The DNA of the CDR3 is TGTGCCAGCAGTACCTCGGGGACCTACGAGCAGTACGTC. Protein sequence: CASSTSGTYEQYV.

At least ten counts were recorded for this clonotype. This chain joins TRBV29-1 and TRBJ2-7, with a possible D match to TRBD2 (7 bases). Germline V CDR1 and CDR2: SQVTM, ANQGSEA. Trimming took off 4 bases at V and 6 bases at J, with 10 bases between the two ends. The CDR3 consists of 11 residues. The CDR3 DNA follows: TGCAGCGTTGGGGGGGGCATCGAGCAGTACTTC. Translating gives CSVGGGIEQYF.

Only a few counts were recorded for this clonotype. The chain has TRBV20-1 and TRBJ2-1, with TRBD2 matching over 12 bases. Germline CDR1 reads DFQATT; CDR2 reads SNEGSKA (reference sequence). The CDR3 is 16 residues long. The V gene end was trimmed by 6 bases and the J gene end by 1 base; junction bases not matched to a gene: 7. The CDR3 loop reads CSAKTSGGPSYNEQFF. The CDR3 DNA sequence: TGCAGTGCCAAGACTAGCGGGGGACCTTCCTACAATGAGCAGTTCTTC.

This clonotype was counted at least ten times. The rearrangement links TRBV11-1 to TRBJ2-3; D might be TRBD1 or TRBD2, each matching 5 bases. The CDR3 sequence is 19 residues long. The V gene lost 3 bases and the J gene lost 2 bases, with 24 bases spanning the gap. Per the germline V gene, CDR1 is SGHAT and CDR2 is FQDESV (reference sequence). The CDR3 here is CASSFPNRGTPHITDTQYF. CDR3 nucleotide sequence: TGTGCCAGCAGCTTCCCCAATCGAGGGACCCCCCATATCACAGATACGCAGTATTTT.

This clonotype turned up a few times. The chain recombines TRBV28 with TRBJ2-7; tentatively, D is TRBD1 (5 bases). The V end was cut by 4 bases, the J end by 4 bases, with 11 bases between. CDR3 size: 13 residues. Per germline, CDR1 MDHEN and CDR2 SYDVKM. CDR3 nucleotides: TGTGCCAGCAGTTCGCACAGGCAGTACGAGCAGTACGTC. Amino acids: CASSSHRQYEQYV.